This TCR beta chain emerged from a study of glioma-infiltrating T cells. Amplification of TCR alpha and beta CDR3 regions from RNA used iRepertoire nested multiplex PCR. From the multiplex PCR reads, TCRdb called clonotypes with MiXCR, one entry per CDR3 protein. The data show under 200,000 distinct CDR3 sequences, with 32% seen just once and 20% to 25% held by the top ten. Trimming cost V 1 base and J 5 bases, with 13 bases left between them. Germline CDR1 reads LNHDA; CDR2 reads SQIVND (reference sequence). The CDR3 is made up of 15 amino acids. This clonotype was recorded many times. Sequenced sample: glioma tissue, nonneoplastic brain tissue, or PBMCs (not recorded which). The rearrangement uses TRBV19 and TRBJ2-3; D is perhaps TRBD2 (6 bases). The receptor was isolated from a human donor with low-grade glioma or glioblastoma, undergoing nonglioma brain surgery, or in good health (not recorded which). The CDR3 DNA reads as TGTGCCAGTAGTATAGCGGGAGTCGGTGAAGATACGCAGTATTTT. This encodes CASSIAGVGEDTQYF.